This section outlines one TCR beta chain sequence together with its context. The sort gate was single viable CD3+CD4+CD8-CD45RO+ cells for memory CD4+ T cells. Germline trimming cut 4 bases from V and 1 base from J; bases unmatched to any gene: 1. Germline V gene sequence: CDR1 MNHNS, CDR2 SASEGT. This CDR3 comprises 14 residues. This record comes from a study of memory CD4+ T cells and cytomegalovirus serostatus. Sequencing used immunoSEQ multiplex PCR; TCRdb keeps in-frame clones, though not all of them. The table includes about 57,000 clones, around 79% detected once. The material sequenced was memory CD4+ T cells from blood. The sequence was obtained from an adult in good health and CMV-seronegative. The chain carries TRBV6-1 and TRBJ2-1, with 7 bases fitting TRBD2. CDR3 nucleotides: TGTGCCAGCAGTGGGACTAGTTCCTACAATGAGCAGTTCTTC. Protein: CASSGTSSYNEQFF.